The next 29 T cell receptor beta chains were all read from a single sample in a study of T cell repertoires in cytomegalovirus infection (dated by TCRdb to between 2018 and 2020). The run used an Illumina HiSeq 1500. In TCRdb, the public reads were trimmed at Q25 with fastp and aligned with MiXCR, with productive beta chains retained. Every CDR3 protein is listed once, alongside the most common genes and DNA of its rows. Within this sample are roughly 300,000 distinct CDR3 sequences, with 9% to 9.5% of them counted one time only. Around 4% of the sample is held by the ten biggest clonotypes. The material sequenced was PBMCs. These receptor sequences come from a human donor in good health (CMV status not recorded). Some clones in this sample may be carry-over from other donors' samples.

This clonotype appeared many times. This chain connects TRBV10-3 to TRBJ2-5; D may be TRBD1 (5 bases). Per germline, CDR1 ENHRY and CDR2 SYGVKD. The CDR3 totals 17 residues. The germline V and J ends were trimmed by 1 base and 1 base, with 16 bases remaining between them. This CDR3 reads CAISELGAGAPQETQYF. CDR3 bases: TGTGCCATCAGTGAGTTAGGGGCAGGAGCCCCCCAAGAGACCCAGTACTTC.

The J gene is TRBJ1-1, the V gene TRBV20-1; D perhaps matches TRBD1 (5 bases). V was cut by 2 bases and J by 5 bases, with 15 bases left in between. The CDR3 totals 14 residues. CDR1 is DFQATT, CDR2 SNEGSKA, per germline (reference sequence). CDR3 DNA: TGCAGTGCTAGACCGGGACTTGGCATAACTGAAGCTTTCTTT. As protein: CSARPGLGITEAFF.

The V call is TRBV28, the J call TRBJ2-3, with TRBD2 as a possible D gene (6 bases). From germline, CDR1 is MDHEN and CDR2 SYDVKM. V was cut by 6 bases and J by 6 bases, with 16 bases left in between. The CDR3 sequence is 14 residues long. The CDR3 bases are TGTGCCAGCAGGGGCGGCAATCGGGGGGATACGCAGTATTTT. Translation: CASRGGNRGDTQYF. Full variable domain (remainder filled in from reference TRBV28 and TRBJ2-3): DVKVTQSSRYLVKRTGEKVFLECVQDMDHENMFWYRQDPGLGLRLIYFSYDVKMKEKGDIPEGYSVSREKKERFSLILESASTNQTSMYLCASRGGNRGDTQYFGPGTRLTVL.

In its sample, this clonotype was seen many times. The chain couples TRBV7-2 to TRBJ1-4; D remains ambiguous. CDR1 is SGHTA, CDR2 FQGNSA, per germline. This CDR3 has 14 amino acids. Deletions cut 2 bases from V and 4 bases from J, with 8 bases between. CDR3: CASSLKALNEKLFF. The CDR3 DNA reads TGTGCCAGCAGCTTAAAAGCCCTTAATGAAAAACTGTTTTTT. The complete variable domain, with remaining parts taken from reference TRBV7-2 and TRBJ1-4, reads GAGVSQSPSNKVTEKGKDVELRCDPISGHTALYWYRQSLGQGLEFLIYFQGNSAPDKSGLPSDRFSAERTGGSVSTLTIQRTQQEDSAVYLCASSLKALNEKLFFGSGTQLSVL.

This clonotype was recorded at least ten times. The chain recombines TRBV10-3 with TRBJ1-2; the match to TRBD1 covers 10 bases. Per the germline V gene, CDR1 is ENHRY and CDR2 is SYGVKD. CDR3 size: 14 residues. J lost 5 bases, V lost 2 bases, and 2 bases had no gene match. CDR3 sequence (DNA): TGTGCCATCAGTGAGCGACAGGGGGCGTATGGCTACACCTTC. Translated: CAISERQGAYGYTF.

There are many counts of this clonotype. The chain employs TRBV20-1 and TRBJ2-1; the D gene could be TRBD1 or TRBD2 (5 bases each). V was cut by 5 bases and J by 3 bases, with 14 bases left in between. Germline V gene lookup returns CDR1 DFQATT and CDR2 SNEGSKA (reference sequence). The CDR3 spans 14 residues. CDR3 loop: CSALGTLSYNEQFF. The CDR3 coding sequence is TGCAGTGCTCTCGGGACGCTAAGCTACAATGAGCAGTTCTTC.

Turning to this clonotype: Since a much larger clone is just one base distant, this may be a read error. The chain employs TRBV19 and TRBJ1-2; 8 positions match TRBD1. The CDR3 is 16 residues long. Trimming at V came to 8 bases and at J to 3 bases, leaving 14 bases not matched to a gene. Germline CDR1 and CDR2: LNHDA and SQIVND (reference sequence). This CDR3 reads CASARSGTGPYYGYTF. DNA for the CDR3: TGTGCCAGTGCTCGAAGCGGGACAGGCCCTTACTATGGCTACACCTTC.

This chain connects TRBV7-9 to TRBJ1-4; D perhaps matches TRBD1 (6 bases). Germline CDR1 reads SEHNR; CDR2 reads FQNEAQ (reference sequence). The germline V and J ends were trimmed by 3 bases and 5 bases, with 10 bases remaining between them. The CDR3 contains 14 residues. This CDR3 reads CASSFGGLNEKLFF. The DNA for the CDR3 is TGTGCCAGCAGCTTTGGGGGCCTGAATGAAAAACTGTTTTTT.

This clonotype was counted ten times or more. The chain employs TRBV12-3 or TRBV12-4 and TRBJ2-7; 9 bases line up with TRBD2. The J segment lost 6 bases and the V segment lost 6 bases, leaving 12 bases of the junction unmatched. The CDR3 is 15 amino acids. CDR3 in DNA: TGTGCCAGCAGCTCCCTCATAGCGGGAGCGCTCGAGCAGTACTTC. Its protein is CASSSLIAGALEQYF.

The chain has TRBV7-6 and TRBJ2-7, with a possible D match to TRBD2 (6 bases). V dropped 4 bases and J dropped 7 bases, with 23 bases sitting between them. Germline V gene sequence: CDR1 SGHVS, CDR2 FNYEAQ. This CDR3 has 16 residues. The CDR3, as DNA: TGTGCCAGCAGCTATGGGACTTCAGGCACTGTGGGGGAGCAGTACTTC. Encoded protein: CASSYGTSGTVGEQYF.

This clonotype has a count of ten or more. The chain joins TRBV7-8 to TRBJ2-3, with D perhaps TRBD2 (6 bases). Trimming shortened V by 5 bases and J by 5 bases, and 14 bases separated the two germline ends. The CDR3 extends over 14 amino acids. Germline assignment: CDR1 SGHVS and CDR2 FQNEAQ. CDR3 coding DNA: TGTGCCAGCAGCCGAATCGGGGGTGAAGATACGCAGTATTTT. It translates to CASSRIGGEDTQYF.

The chain couples TRBV7-2 to TRBJ2-5, with D tentatively TRBD1 or TRBD2 (5 bases each). In germline, CDR1 is SGHTA, CDR2 FQGNSA. This CDR3 is built from 14 residues. Trimming stripped 5 bases from V and 9 bases from J, with 19 bases between. CDR3 in DNA: TGTGCCAGCAGCGCTCAGGGTACCGGAGGTTCCCAGTACTTC. Residues: CASSAQGTGGSQYF.

The rearrangement links TRBV25-1 to TRBJ1-2; a weak D match, TRBD1 (5 bases). Germline CDR1 is MGHDK and CDR2 is SYGVNS. CDR3 length: 13 residues. With 2 bases removed from V and 7 bases from J, the gap between germline ends came to 11 bases. CDR3 in DNA: TGTGCCAGCAGTGAAGCTTCTACAGGTGGCTACACCTTC. Its protein is CASSEASTGGYTF.

This chain connects TRBV7-3 to TRBJ2-7, with 14 bases matching TRBD2. With V trimmed by 4 bases and J by 6 bases, 8 bases remained unmatched. Germline V CDR1 and CDR2: SGHTA, FQGTGA. This CDR3 contains 16 residues. The CDR3: CASSSSTSGRAAEQYF. Here the CDR3 DNA reads TGTGCCAGCAGCTCATCGACTAGCGGGAGGGCCGCCGAGCAGTACTTC.

This clonotype was counted many times. The chain combines TRBV2 with TRBJ2-7, with no clear D. Trimming cost V 6 bases and J 5 bases, with 11 bases left between them. Germline CDR1 is SNHLY and CDR2 is FYNNEI. CDR3 length: 12 amino acids. The CDR3 nucleotides are TGTGCCAGCAGCCCCCGAAGGGACGAGCAGTACTTC. It is translated as CASSPRRDEQYF.

This clonotype came up many times. The chain joins TRBV10-2 to TRBJ2-3; D possibly corresponds to TRBD2 (5 bases). The CDR3 spans 13 residues. V was shortened by 8 bases and J by 6 bases, with 15 bases between the two germline ends. Germline V gene data show CDR1 as WSHSY and CDR2 as SAAADI. This chain's CDR3 is CASDRWGEDTQYF. The DNA for the CDR3 is TGCGCCAGCGACCGGTGGGGAGAGGATACGCAGTATTTT.

Only a few counts were recorded for this clonotype. The genes are TRBV30 and TRBJ2-3, with 12 nucleotides matching TRBD2. CDR1 and CDR2 (germline): GTSNPN, SVGIG (reference sequence). V trimming: 7 bases; J trimming: 3 bases; junction bases outside the gene matches: 5. The CDR3 loop spans 14 amino acids. This CDR3 is CASRLAGATDTQYF. CDR3 DNA: TGTGCCTCACGACTAGCGGGAGCGACAGATACGCAGTATTTT.

This chain joins TRBV6-1 and TRBJ2-1; D uncertain. V was clipped by 7 bases and J by 10 bases, with 20 bases between them. CDR3 size: 14 residues. The germline V gene has CDR1 MNHNS and CDR2 SASEGT. CDR3: CASKEWAQEGEQFF. CDR3 DNA: TGTGCCAGCAAGGAATGGGCACAAGAAGGGGAGCAGTTCTTC.

This chain links TRBV6-6 with TRBJ2-3, with D tentatively TRBD2 (5 bases). Germline CDR1 is MNHNY and CDR2 is SVGAGI (reference sequence). The CDR3 runs to 16 residues. V gave up 2 bases and J gave up 0 bases, with 12 bases separating them. The CDR3 DNA reads TGTGCCAGCAGTTACCTAGGACGGGGTAGCACAGATACGCAGTATTTT. Residues: CASSYLGRGSTDTQYF.

The chain links TRBV19 to TRBJ1-5; TRBD1 agrees at 9 bases. The length of the CDR3 is 15 residues. The germline CDR1 and CDR2 sequences are LNHDA and SQIVND (reference sequence). The ends lost 5 bases at V and 6 bases at J; junction bases unmatched: 8. The CDR3 DNA reads as TGTGCCAGTAGTCGACAGGGGGGAAGGGGTCAGCCCCAGCATTTT. It codes for CASSRQGGRGQPQHF.

The rearrangement links TRBV3-1 to TRBJ2-5, with 9 bases that match TRBD1. CDR1 and CDR2 (germline): LGHDT, YNNKEL (reference sequence). With V trimmed by 8 bases and J by 5 bases, 3 bases remained unmatched. The length of the CDR3 is 12 residues. In nucleotides, the CDR3 is TGTGCCAGCCGGGACAGGGCCGAGACCCAGTACTTC. Translated, it gives CASRDRAETQYF.

This clonotype was recorded at least ten times. This chain uses TRBV4-1 with TRBJ2-1; TRBD2 matches 14 bases. The V segment lost 1 base and the J segment 12 bases; nucleotides outside the gene matches: 8. Germline CDR1 and CDR2: MGHRA and YSYEKL. This CDR3 comprises 16 residues. Here the CDR3 DNA reads TGCGCCAGCAGCCAAGGAGGGGGACTAGCGGGAGATTGGCAGTTCTTC. Translated, it gives CASSQGGGLAGDWQFF.

This clonotype occurred many times. The genes are TRBV7-8 and TRBJ1-4; D remains ambiguous. The CDR3 spans 15 residues. With 1 base removed from V and 4 bases from J, the gap between germline ends came to 10 bases. Germline loops: CDR1 SGHVS, CDR2 FQNEAQ. This CDR3 is CASSLDERSNEKLFF. CDR3 DNA sequence: TGTGCCAGCAGCTTAGACGAACGAAGTAATGAAAAACTGTTTTTT. The full variable domain, rest sourced from reference TRBV7-8 and TRBJ1-4, is GAGVSQSPRYKVAKRGQDVALRCDPISGHVSLFWYQQALGQGPEFLTYFQNEAQLDKSGLPSDRFFAERPEGSVSTLKIQRTQQEDSAVYLCASSLDERSNEKLFFGSGTQLSVL.

This clonotype was observed a handful of times. This chain joins TRBV5-1 and TRBJ2-2, with D possibly matching TRBD2 (5 bases). The CDR3 totals 16 residues. The V end was cut by 0 bases, the J end by 0 bases, with 9 bases between. Germline CDR1 and CDR2: SGHRS and YFSETQ. CDR3 amino acids: CASSLAGSPNTGELFF. The CDR3 bases are TGCGCCAGCAGCTTGGCGGGGTCCCCGAACACCGGGGAGCTGTTTTTT.

This clonotype was seen repeatedly, ten times or more. This chain links TRBV7-2 with TRBJ2-1; no clear D. The CDR3 loop spans 14 amino acids. V was clipped by 6 bases and J by 1 base, with 10 bases between them. Germline V gives CDR1 SGHTA, CDR2 FQGNSA. The CDR3 sequence is CASSRDNSYNEQFF. CDR3 coding DNA: TGTGCCAGCAGTAGGGATAATTCCTACAATGAGCAGTTCTTC.

This chain uses TRBV5-4 with TRBJ1-6, with TRBD1 matching 7 bases. Germline CDR1 is SGHNT and CDR2 is YYREEE (reference sequence). CDR3 size: 16 residues. V dropped 4 bases and J dropped 3; count of bases not matched to a gene: 7. In nucleotides, the CDR3 is TGTGCCAGCAGCCGAGAACAGGGGAGCTATAATTCACCCCTCCACTTT. This translates into CASSREQGSYNSPLHF.

In this sample, this clonotype turned up a few times. This rearrangement joins TRBV20-1 to TRBJ2-4, with 9 bases aligning to TRBD1. The CDR3 extends over 14 amino acids. V lost 5 bases to trimming and J lost 7 bases; unmatched junction nucleotides: 9. Germline V gene lookup returns CDR1 DFQATT and CDR2 SNEGSKA (reference sequence). The CDR3 bases are TGCAGTGCTTACACAGGGGGCAGGAATAACATTCAGTACTTC. It specifies CSAYTGGRNNIQYF.

This chain connects TRBV7-2 to TRBJ2-7; 10 bases are a match to TRBD1. The V segment lost 4 bases and the J segment 4 bases; nucleotides outside the gene matches: 7. Germline V gene lookup returns CDR1 SGHTA and CDR2 FQGNSA. The CDR3 loop spans 15 amino acids. CDR3 protein: CASSSRQGAPYEQYF. CDR3 coding DNA: TGTGCCAGCAGCTCGCGACAGGGGGCGCCTTACGAGCAGTACTTC. Drawing the rest from reference TRBV7-2 and TRBJ2-7, the complete variable domain is GAGVSQSPSNKVTEKGKDVELRCDPISGHTALYWYRQSLGQGLEFLIYFQGNSAPDKSGLPSDRFSAERTGGSVSTLTIQRTQQEDSAVYLCASSSRQGAPYEQYFGPGTRLTVT.

Many counts were recorded for this clonotype. The V and J genes are TRBV6-2 or TRBV6-3 and TRBJ2-3; D tentatively reads TRBD1 or TRBD2 (5 bases each). The V gene lost 2 bases and the J gene lost 6 bases, with 18 bases spanning the gap. Germline-derived CDR1 and CDR2 are MNHEY and SVGEGT. CDR3 length: 16 amino acids. DNA of the CDR3: TGTGCCAGCAGTTACAGGGCGGGCAGGGCAGGCGATACGCAGTATTTT. Translating gives CASSYRAGRAGDTQYF.